This T cell receptor beta chain was sequenced in a study of blood T cell repertoires in COVID-19. Repertoires were generated with immunoSEQ multiplex PCR, while TCRdb's copy carries only in-frame clones and drops some. This table has some 200,000 clones, 70% to 85% appearing once. This CDR3 contains 12 residues. Deletions cut 11 bases from V and 7 bases from J, with 17 bases between. Per the germline V gene, CDR1 is SEHNR and CDR2 is FQNEAQ (reference sequence). The TCR comes from an elderly woman with COVID-19, enrolled during active disease. The genes are TRBV7-9 and TRBJ1-1, with a weak D call TRBD1 (5 bases). The sequenced sample was peripheral blood. The CDR3 is CALGAKAGEAFF. The CDR3, as DNA: TGTGCCCTAGGGGCGAAGGCCGGTGAAGCTTTCTTT.